Sequencing of this T cell receptor (beta chain) was carried out in a study of PD-1 blockade in mismatch repair-deficient tumors (dated by TCRdb to 2016 to 2017). For the wider study: Between late 2013 and September 2016, the trial enrolled about 93 consecutive patients with 12 mismatch repair-deficient cancer types, every one of whom had been previously treated and was progressing. Tumor-associated T cell clones in the peripheral blood of patients responding to PD-1 blockade were tracked using deep sequencing of TCR CDR3 regions. Paper-wide results and their limitations: Clones residing in the tumor, which were often undetectable in blood before treatment, expanded quickly after pembrolizumab and then contracted, generally before radiologic responses.

V is pared back by 3 bases and J by 3 bases, with 17 bases lying between the germline termini. The CDR3 spans 16 residues, from the cysteine through the phenylalanine. Only CDR3 DNA remains: 48 bases, in frame from the first base. CDR1 and CDR2 are read off the germline V gene (reference sequence) as LNHDA and SQIVND. About this clone itself: The clone's antigen remains unknown. Nothing much larger sits one base from this clone, and base qualities are not available.

Mismatch repair deficiency was established in every enrolled patient by polymerase chain reaction or immunohistochemistry. TCR sequencing was performed for a few patients who responded to pembrolizumab therapy. Pembrolizumab PD-1 blockade was prospectively tested in advanced mismatch repair-deficient cancers, regardless of tissue of origin, in the phase II trial. Serial peripheral blood T cell samples were collected before and at multiple times after starting PD-1 blockade. Blood sampling time points were reported as weeks after the first dose of pembrolizumab. Library prep was done by the immunoSEQ multiplex PCR assay. In TCRdb, the immuneACCESS table is reduced to in-frame sequences with V and J assigned. These tables do not hold every clone; where another copy was compared, an unresolved V gene accounts for under half, and the others remain unexplained. This sample comprises about 51,000 clones, roughly 80% of them detected only once. The ten most abundant clones make up over 7.5% of the sample.

The input for sequencing was peripheral blood, taken 20 weeks after starting pembrolizumab. The TCR comes from an adult with mismatch repair-deficient cancer. Recombination connected TRBV19 to TRBJ1-2; the D gene assignment is ambiguous. This receptor has the CDR3 CASSIPPGRGDYGYTF. DNA sequence: TGTGCCAGTAGTATCCCGCCGGGTCGGGGAGACTATGGCTACACCTTC.